Here is one TCR beta chain with its context. The antigen is unknown. Since the library was made to target alpha chains, this beta chain is a stray read and its abundance is not meaningful. The study tagged each TCR cDNA molecule with a unique molecular identifier. TCRdb recomputed calls from the 5' RACE reads with MiXCR, one row per CDR3 protein. The sample has about 7,000 distinct CDR3 sequences, 6.5% to 9.5% seen once. Time point of the sample: sample taken at primary tumor resection. No cell sorting; template was whole RNA from tumor, lung tissue or PBMC. Just over 70 TRACERx patients with early, untreated non-small cell lung cancer donated samples. This CDR3 has 14 residues. Germline V gene sequence: CDR1 MNHNS, CDR2 SASEGT. V was pared by 7 bases and J by 0 bases, with 9 bases between. The data stem from a study of spatial heterogeneity in lung cancer. As for the study in general: Each distinct TCR and UMI combination averaged more than ten appearances in raw reads.

Study results and caveats: Circulating ubiquitous expanded tumor TCRs were observed more frequently at resection than at follow-up.

This receptor was identified in a male donor with early-stage non-small cell lung cancer. The specimen comprised PBMCs, sampled at surgery. The gene calls are TRBV6-1 and TRBJ2-2; D is undetermined. CDR3 nucleotide sequence: TGTGCCAGCATTGGGCCAACGAACACCGGGGAGCTGTTTTTT. Its protein product is CASIGPTNTGELFF.